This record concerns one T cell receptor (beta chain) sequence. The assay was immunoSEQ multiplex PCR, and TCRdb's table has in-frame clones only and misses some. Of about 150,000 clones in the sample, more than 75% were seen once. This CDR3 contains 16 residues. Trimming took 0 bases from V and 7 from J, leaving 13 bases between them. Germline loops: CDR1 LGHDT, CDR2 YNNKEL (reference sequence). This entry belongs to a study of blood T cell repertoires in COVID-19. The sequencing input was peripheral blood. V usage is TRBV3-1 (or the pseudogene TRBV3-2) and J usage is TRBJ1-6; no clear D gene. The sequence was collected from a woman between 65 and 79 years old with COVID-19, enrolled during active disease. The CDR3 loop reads CASSQEGWRANSPLHF. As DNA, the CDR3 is TGTGCCAGCAGCCAAGAAGGATGGAGGGCGAATTCACCCCTCCACTTT.